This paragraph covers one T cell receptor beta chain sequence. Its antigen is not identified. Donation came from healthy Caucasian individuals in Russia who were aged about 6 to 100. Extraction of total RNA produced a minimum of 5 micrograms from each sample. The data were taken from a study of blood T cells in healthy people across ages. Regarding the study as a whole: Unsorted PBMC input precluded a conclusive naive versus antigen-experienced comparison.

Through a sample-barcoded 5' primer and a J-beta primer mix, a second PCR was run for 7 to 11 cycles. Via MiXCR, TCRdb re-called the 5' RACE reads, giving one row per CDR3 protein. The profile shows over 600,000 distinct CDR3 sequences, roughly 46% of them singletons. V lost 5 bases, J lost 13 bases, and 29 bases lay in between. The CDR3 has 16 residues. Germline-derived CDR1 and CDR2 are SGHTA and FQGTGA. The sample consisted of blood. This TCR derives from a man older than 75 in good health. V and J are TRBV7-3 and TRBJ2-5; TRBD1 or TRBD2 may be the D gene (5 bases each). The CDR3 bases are TGTGCCAGCAGCGCAATGCCCAGGGAGAATGGGTACGAGCGGTACTTC. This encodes CASSAMPRENGYERYF.